The next 26 T cell receptor beta chains were all read from a single sample in a study of shared clonotypes between healthy human individuals. Sequencing used immunoSEQ multiplex PCR; TCRdb keeps in-frame clones, though not all of them. The sample carries more than 400,000 clones, 90% to 97% recorded once. The specimen sequenced was naive CD4+ T cells sorted from blood. Subset defined: CD45RA+ positively selected. The receptors stem from a woman in her 30s in good health.

The V gene is TRBV6-5, the J gene TRBJ2-4; 9 bases are a match to TRBD1. Germline V gene sequence: CDR1 MNHEY, CDR2 SVGAGI. The CDR3 contains 15 residues. V was pared by 6 bases and J by 1 base, with 4 bases of the junction left unmatched. The CDR3 coding sequence is TGTGCCAGCAGCACGGACAGGGGCGCCAAAAACATTCAGTACTTC. Translation gives CASSTDRGAKNIQYF.

The chain joins TRBV28 to TRBJ2-5, with TRBD1 as a possible D gene (5 bases). Trimming stripped 7 bases from V and 7 bases from J, with 22 bases between. Germline V gene data show CDR1 as MDHEN and CDR2 as SYDVKM. CDR3 length: 15 residues. The chain's CDR3 is CASKAKQGSVMTQYF. The CDR3 bases are TGTGCCAGCAAGGCCAAGCAGGGATCCGTCATGACCCAGTACTTC. The full variable domain, with the rest looked up from reference TRBV28 and TRBJ2-5, is DVKVTQSSRYLVKRTGEKVFLECVQDMDHENMFWYRQDPGLGLRLIYFSYDVKMKEKGDIPEGYSVSREKKERFSLILESASTNQTSMYLCASKAKQGSVMTQYFGPGTRLLVL.

The CDR3 DNA is TGTGCCAGCAGCCGGACTAGAAACAATGAGCAGTTCTTC. It yields the protein CASSRTRNNEQFF. The genes are TRBV2 and TRBJ2-1; TRBD2 aligns across 7 bases. V lost 6 bases to trimming and J lost 5 bases; unmatched junction nucleotides: 4. The CDR3 extends over 13 amino acids. Looked up from germline, CDR1 is SNHLY and CDR2 is FYNNEI.

The V gene is TRBV10-1, the J gene TRBJ2-1; the D call may be TRBD1 or TRBD2 (5 bases each). V was trimmed by 5 bases and J by 5 bases, leaving 10 bases between them. The CDR3 has 13 amino acids. Germline V gives CDR1 WNHNN, CDR2 SYGVQD (reference sequence). CDR3 region: CASSPGPNNEQFF. CDR3 bases: TGCGCCAGCAGTCCGGGACCAAACAATGAGCAGTTCTTC.

The rearrangement links TRBV18 to TRBJ2-1; D is perhaps TRBD1 (6 bases). Between the trimmed V and J ends, which lost 2 bases and 4 bases, there was a span of 9 bases. Germline lookup yields CDR1 KGHSH and CDR2 LQKENI. The CDR3 contains 14 residues. The CDR3, as DNA: TGTGCCAGCTCACCAAGGGACACTTACAATGAGCAGTTCTTC. Translating it yields CASSPRDTYNEQFF.

As concerns this clone: The same CDR3 is also encoded by other DNA sequences in this sample. V is TRBV9 and J is TRBJ1-5; 8 bases agree with TRBD1. The J segment lost 5 bases and the V segment lost 4 bases, leaving 8 bases of the junction unmatched. The CDR3 contains 15 residues. Germline-derived CDR1 and CDR2 are SGDLS and YYNGEE. The CDR3 nucleotides read TGTGCCAGCAGCATCGGGACAGGCCTCGATCAGCCCCAGCATTTT. It codes for CASSIGTGLDQPQHF.

V and J are TRBV14 and TRBJ2-1, with 14 bases that match TRBD2. Germline V gene sequence: CDR1 SGHDN, CDR2 FVKESK. The CDR3 consists of 20 residues. Trimming at V came to 5 bases and at J to 3 bases, leaving 15 bases not matched to a gene. This CDR3 reads CASSGPRTSGRLYFYNEQFF. The DNA of the CDR3 is TGTGCCAGCAGCGGGCCTCGGACTAGCGGGAGGCTTTACTTCTACAATGAGCAGTTCTTC.

The rearrangement links TRBV19 to TRBJ2-7; D gene ambiguous. This CDR3 spans 12 amino acids. V gave up 5 bases and J gave up 9 bases, with 14 bases separating them. Germline-derived CDR1 and CDR2 are LNHDA and SQIVND (reference sequence). The CDR3: CASSAMVGWQYF. In DNA form, the CDR3 reads TGTGCCAGTAGTGCCATGGTGGGTTGGCAGTACTTC.

This chain connects TRBV28 to TRBJ1-1; 8 positions agree with TRBD1. In germline, CDR1 is MDHEN, CDR2 SYDVKM. With V trimmed by 1 base and J by 5 bases, 12 bases remained unmatched. This CDR3 is built from 17 residues. CDR3 protein: CASSLFGRGRAGTEAFF. As DNA, the CDR3 is TGTGCCAGCAGTTTATTTGGCAGGGGGCGCGCAGGGACTGAAGCTTTCTTT.

Written as DNA, the CDR3 is TGCGCCAGCCGGCGGGCGGGTATGAACACTGAAGCTTTCTTT. This translates into CASRRAGMNTEAFF. This rearrangement joins TRBV5-1 to TRBJ1-1; unclear D gene. V lost 7 bases to trimming and J lost 0 bases, with 13 bases between them. The CDR3 consists of 14 residues. Germline V gene lookup returns CDR1 SGHRS and CDR2 YFSETQ. The full variable domain, its missing parts supplied by reference TRBV5-1 and TRBJ1-1, is KAGVTQTPRYLIKTRGQQVTLSCSPISGHRSVSWYQQTPGQGLQFLFEYFSETQRNKGNFPGRFSGRQFSNSRSEMNVSTLELGDSALYLCASRRAGMNTEAFFGQGTRLTVV.

This chain connects TRBV6-6 to TRBJ1-1; unclear D gene. The V gene's germline CDR1 is MNHNY and CDR2 SVGAGI (reference sequence). Trimming pared 6 bases from V and 2 bases from J, leaving 13 bases between. There are 14 residues in the CDR3. CDR3 amino acids: CASSPARRNTEAFF. CDR3 bases: TGTGCCAGCAGCCCCGCCCGAAGAAACACTGAAGCTTTCTTT.

V gene TRBV30 combines with J gene TRBJ1-5, with a tentative D call TRBD1 (5 bases). V was cut by 3 bases and J by 0 bases, with 15 bases left in between. This CDR3 has 16 amino acids. CDR1 is GTSNPN, CDR2 SVGIG, per germline (reference sequence). CDR3 sequence: CAWSRDLYHSNQPQHF. The CDR3 bases are TGTGCCTGGAGCCGGGACCTTTATCATAGCAATCAGCCCCAGCATTTT.

V and J are TRBV9 and TRBJ1-2; D may be TRBD1 (6 bases). Germline assignment: CDR1 SGDLS and CDR2 YYNGEE. The CDR3 contains 16 residues. Trimming stripped 4 bases from V and 0 bases from J, with 16 bases between. The CDR3 loop reads CASSSSDSLPNYGYTF. The DNA of the CDR3 is TGTGCCAGCAGCTCATCGGACAGCCTTCCTAACTATGGCTACACCTTC.

The J gene is TRBJ2-1, the V gene TRBV10-1; no reliable D call. This CDR3 contains 18 residues. Trimming took 0 bases from V and 2 from J, leaving 17 bases between them. Germline V gives CDR1 WNHNN, CDR2 SYGVQD (reference sequence). The CDR3 DNA reads as TGCGCCAGCAGTGAGTCGATCTCCCCCCTGTCACCCTACAATGAGCAGTTCTTC. Protein product: CASSESISPLSPYNEQFF.

The rearrangement links TRBV18 to TRBJ1-4, with 9 bases fitting TRBD1. V lost 8 bases, J lost 6 bases, and 7 bases stayed unmatched. This CDR3 comprises 14 residues. CDR1 KGHSH and CDR2 LQKENI come from the germline V gene. The CDR3 DNA is TGTGCCAGCAGATTGGGACAGGGAGATGAAAAACTGTTTTTT. Translation: CASRLGQGDEKLFF.

V and J are TRBV6-1 and TRBJ1-1; D not certain. This CDR3 comprises 12 residues. Trimming stripped 1 base from V and 9 bases from J, with 9 bases between. Germline V gene sequence: CDR1 MNHNS, CDR2 SASEGT. The CDR3 region has the DNA TGTGCCAGCAGTGAAGGGACGGCCCAAGCTTTCTTT. Translating it yields CASSEGTAQAFF.

This chain uses TRBV15 with TRBJ1-5; 7 positions agree with TRBD1. With 4 bases clipped from V and 7 bases from J, the junction kept 7 bases outside the gene matches. The germline V gene encodes CDR1 LNHNV and CDR2 YYDKDF (reference sequence). This CDR3 contains 14 residues. CDR3 loop: CATSTQGGLQPQHF. CDR3 DNA: TGTGCCACCAGCACGCAGGGGGGTTTACAGCCCCAGCATTTT.

The V and J genes are TRBV27 and TRBJ2-7; 11 positions agree with TRBD2. Trimming at V came to 5 bases and at J to 5 bases, leaving 17 bases not matched to a gene. The CDR3 runs to 18 residues. The germline CDR1 and CDR2 sequences are MNHEY and SMNVEV (reference sequence). CDR3 nucleotide sequence: TGTGCCAGCAGTCAAATACTAGCGGGAGTTATATTTTCCCACGAGCAGTACTTC. Protein sequence: CASSQILAGVIFSHEQYF.

J is TRBJ2-7 and V is TRBV4-2, with 8 bases identical to TRBD2. After removal of 5 bases from V and 2 bases from J, the junction contained 5 bases not matched to a gene. The CDR3 covers 14 residues. Germline CDR1 reads LGHNA; CDR2 reads YNFKEQ. The CDR3 spells CASSLERGTYEQYF. CDR3 sequence (DNA): TGTGCCAGCAGCTTAGAGCGGGGGACCTACGAGCAGTACTTC.

The genes are TRBV29-1 and TRBJ2-7, with D hard to call. Deletions cut 4 bases from V and 2 bases from J, with 12 bases between. The V gene's germline CDR1 is SQVTM and CDR2 ANQGSEA. This CDR3 spans 13 amino acids. CDR3 amino acids: CSVGGSVTYEQYF. CDR3 sequence (DNA): TGCAGCGTTGGTGGCAGTGTAACCTACGAGCAGTACTTC.

J is TRBJ2-7 and V is TRBV2, with TRBD2 matching 14 bases. The CDR3 contains 14 residues. The V gene end was trimmed by 7 bases and the J gene end by 4 bases; junction bases not matched to a gene: 3. Germline V gene lookup returns CDR1 SNHLY and CDR2 FYNNEI. CDR3 bases: TGTGCCAGCAAAGGACTAGCGGGAGGATACGAGCAGTACTTC. Translated, it gives CASKGLAGGYEQYF.

V gene TRBV19 combines with J gene TRBJ1-6; 8 bases line up with TRBD1. Looked up from germline, CDR1 is LNHDA and CDR2 is SQIVND (reference sequence). Trimming took 1 base from V and 7 from J; bases not matched to a gene: 6. The CDR3 length is 16 residues. The CDR3 region has the DNA TGTGCCAGTAGTATAGCCCCGGCAGGGGGCAATTCACCCCTCCACTTT. This translates into CASSIAPAGGNSPLHF.

The V call is TRBV28, the J call TRBJ1-1, with 7 bases that match TRBD1. The V gene's germline CDR1 is MDHEN and CDR2 SYDVKM. The CDR3 sequence is 15 residues long. V shed 7 bases and J 1 base; nucleotides not matched to a gene: 9. In DNA form, the CDR3 reads TGTGCCAGCACCCGGGGACAGCTCGCGAACACTGAAGCTTTCTTT. Its translation: CASTRGQLANTEAFF.

The chain couples TRBV28 to TRBJ1-5, with 7 bases identical to TRBD1. The V gene's germline CDR1 is MDHEN and CDR2 SYDVKM. The CDR3 spans 16 residues. The J segment lost 3 bases and the V segment lost 8 bases, leaving 13 bases of the junction unmatched. The CDR3 nucleotides read TGTGCCAGCTCGCGGGGGACAGTCATCTACAATCAGCCCCAGCATTTT. This gives the protein CASSRGTVIYNQPQHF. Looking up the rest from reference TRBV28 and TRBJ1-5 gives the full variable domain: DVKVTQSSRYLVKRTGEKVFLECVQDMDHENMFWYRQDPGLGLRLIYFSYDVKMKEKGDIPEGYSVSREKKERFSLILESASTNQTSMYLCASSRGTVIYNQPQHFGDGTRLSIL.

V usage is TRBV28 and J usage is TRBJ2-2; 8 bases are a match to TRBD2. Germline CDR1 is MDHEN and CDR2 is SYDVKM. V lost 2 bases to trimming and J lost 1 base; unmatched junction nucleotides: 6. The CDR3 consists of 17 residues. CDR3 nucleotides: TGTGCCAGCAGTTTACTTCTCACTAGCGGGAACACCGGGGAGCTGTTTTTT. Protein product: CASSLLLTSGNTGELFF.

The gene calls are TRBV4-1 and TRBJ2-7, with D unresolved. Germline CDR1 is MGHRA and CDR2 is YSYEKL. V was cut by 3 bases and J by 0 bases, with 12 bases left in between. The CDR3 has 15 amino acids. The CDR3 is CASSQAETYSYEQYF. In nucleotides, the CDR3 is TGCGCCAGCAGCCAGGCCGAGACTTACTCCTACGAGCAGTACTTC.